Detailed here is one T cell receptor (beta chain). The V gene end was trimmed by 6 bases and the J gene end by 10 bases; junction bases not matched to a gene: 6. From germline, CDR1 is MDHEN and CDR2 SYDVKM. This CDR3 spans 13 amino acids. This specimen belongs to a study of blood T cell repertoires in COVID-19. Whole-study context: PBMCs, B-cell-depleted T cells, or T cells provided the cDNA or gDNA that made up the material.

Clones were sequenced by immunoSEQ multiplex PCR, and TCRdb holds only the in-frame ones, with some missing. Altogether about 50,000 clones are present, more than 80% being singletons, with the ten largest covering over 15%. This TCR came from a man aged 35 to 55 with acute or convalescent COVID-19. Sequencing used peripheral blood. V and J are TRBV28 and TRBJ1-6; 7 nucleotides align to TRBD1. The CDR3 nucleotides are TGTGCCAGCAGCCCGACAGGGCAGTCACCCCTCCACTTT. Its translation is CASSPTGQSPLHF.